The 22 T cell receptor beta chains presented below share a single source sample, sequenced in a study of identical twins. TCRdb re-derived calls from the 5' RACE reads in MiXCR, one entry per CDR3 protein. The sample has approximately 500,000 distinct CDR3 sequences; 13% to 15% are singletons. Another study also made use of these data, one on yellow fever vaccine responses in identical twins.

The specimen was CD4+ T cells sorted from blood. The receptors stem from a woman between 18 and 29 years old in good health.

The CDR3 DNA is TGTGCCAGCAGTTTACGAGACGACCTCTCTGGGGCCAACGTCCTGACTTTC. This sequence encodes CASSLRDDLSGANVLTF. The J gene is TRBJ2-6, the V gene TRBV27; D remains unclear. Germline V gene data show CDR1 as MNHEY and CDR2 as SMNVEV (reference sequence). Trimming took 2 bases from V and 0 from J, leaving 11 bases between them. The CDR3 length is 17 residues.

The rearrangement joins TRBV7-9 to TRBJ2-1, with 7 bases aligning to TRBD1. The length of the CDR3 is 12 residues. The trim removed 4 bases at V and 11 bases at J, leaving 5 bases unmatched. Germline CDR1 reads SEHNR; CDR2 reads FQNEAQ (reference sequence). CDR3 in DNA: TGTGCCAGCAGCTCTTTACAGGGGAAGCAGTTCTTC. This encodes CASSSLQGKQFF.

This clonotype turned up a few times. This chain uses TRBV3-1 with TRBJ1-2, with D possibly TRBD1 on 5 matching bases. CDR3 length: 14 amino acids. Trimming took 5 bases from V and 3 from J, leaving 13 bases between them. Germline-derived CDR1 and CDR2 are LGHDT and YNNKEL (reference sequence). The DNA for the CDR3 is TGTGCCAGCAGCAACCGGGACCTGGACTATGGCTACACCTTC. It specifies CASSNRDLDYGYTF.

This clonotype was observed a handful of times. The CDR3 is CASSTDRGQGEQFF. CDR3 DNA sequence: TGTGCCAGTAGTACCGACAGGGGGCAGGGTGAGCAGTTCTTC. The V call is TRBV19, the J call TRBJ2-1, with 10 bases aligning to TRBD1. Germline V gene sequence: CDR1 LNHDA, CDR2 SQIVND (reference sequence). V lost 4 bases, J lost 9 bases, and 6 bases stayed unmatched. This CDR3 spans 14 amino acids.

This chain connects TRBV29-1 to TRBJ2-5; 7 nucleotides line up with TRBD2. The J segment lost 3 bases and the V segment lost 6 bases, leaving 13 bases of the junction unmatched. Germline V CDR1 and CDR2: SQVTM, ANQGSEA. This CDR3 has 15 amino acids. The CDR3: CSVGVAGLGEETQYF. CDR3 coding DNA: TGCAGCGTAGGGGTGGCCGGACTAGGGGAAGAGACCCAGTACTTC.

This clonotype was seen a few times. V usage is TRBV12-3 or TRBV12-4 and J usage is TRBJ2-7; 8 bases are a match to TRBD1. After removal of 5 bases from V and 1 base from J, the junction contained 7 bases not matched to a gene. The CDR3 runs to 15 residues. The CDR3 sequence is CASSDRGPRSYEQYF. DNA for the CDR3: TGTGCCAGCAGTGACAGGGGTCCCCGTTCCTACGAGCAGTACTTC.

In this sample, this clonotype turned up a few times. The rearrangement uses TRBV7-8 and TRBJ2-3; possible D gene TRBD2, 5 bases. Germline CDR1 SGHVS, CDR2 FQNEAQ. CDR3 size: 11 residues. Trimming cost V 5 bases and J 15 bases, with 15 bases left between them. Here the CDR3 DNA reads TGTGCCAGCAGCCCTACTAGAATCCCTTATTTT. Translating gives CASSPTRIPYF.

The chain joins TRBV3-1 to TRBJ1-2; D gene unclear. V lost 0 bases and J 6 bases, leaving 2 bases between the germline ends. Germline V gene data show CDR1 as LGHDT and CDR2 as YNNKEL (reference sequence). This CDR3 is built from 11 residues. The CDR3 protein is CASSQDHGYTF. The CDR3 bases are TGTGCCAGCAGCCAAGATCATGGCTACACCTTC.

This clonotype has at least ten counts. This chain joins TRBV4-1 and TRBJ1-5; 7 bases fit TRBD1. The CDR3 is 15 amino acids. The germline V gene encodes CDR1 MGHRA and CDR2 YSYEKL. Germline trimming cut 11 bases from V and 0 bases from J; bases unmatched to any gene: 10. CDR3 sequence (DNA): TGCGCCGCAAGGGGGACAGCCGATAGCAATCAGCCCCAGCATTTT. Protein product: CAARGTADSNQPQHF.

This clonotype appeared a few times. V gene TRBV28 combines with J gene TRBJ2-5; 7 bases are shared with TRBD2. The CDR3 consists of 13 residues. Germline assignment: CDR1 MDHEN and CDR2 SYDVKM. V lost 6 bases and J lost 5; bases outside the gene matches: 6. The CDR3 is CASSGLGWETQYF. The CDR3 coding sequence is TGTGCCAGCAGCGGACTAGGGTGGGAGACCCAGTACTTC.

The chain is built from TRBV20-1 and TRBJ1-6; 10 nucleotides match TRBD1. The CDR3 totals 16 residues. From germline, CDR1 is DFQATT and CDR2 SNEGSKA (reference sequence). Trimming took 0 bases from V and 7 from J; bases not matched to a gene: 6. The CDR3 loop reads CSARELPGQGNSPLHF. CDR3 nucleotides: TGCAGTGCTAGAGAACTTCCGGGACAGGGGAATTCACCCCTCCACTTT.

This chain links TRBV5-1 with TRBJ2-5; TRBD1 aligns across 7 bases. Germline CDR1 and CDR2: SGHRS and YFSETQ. The CDR3 consists of 16 residues. V dropped 2 bases and J dropped 6; count of bases not matched to a gene: 13. In DNA form, the CDR3 reads TGCGCCAGCAGCTTACAGAACCGGGACAGCGCAAAGACCCAGTACTTC. It encodes CASSLQNRDSAKTQYF.

This clonotype was counted a few times. The V gene is TRBV19, the J gene TRBJ2-2; D possibly corresponds to TRBD2 (6 bases). There are 14 residues in the CDR3. Germline loops: CDR1 LNHDA, CDR2 SQIVND (reference sequence). Trimming removed 5 bases from V and 4 bases from J, with 11 bases in between. The CDR3 DNA reads as TGTGCCAGTAGTGTGCGGGAAGGCACCGGGGAGCTGTTTTTT. This encodes CASSVREGTGELFF.

This clonotype was observed a handful of times. The chain joins TRBV28 to TRBJ2-7; 9 positions agree with TRBD1. The CDR3 has 14 amino acids. CDR1 MDHEN and CDR2 SYDVKM come from the germline V gene. J was trimmed by 6 bases and V by 5 bases; bases with no gene match: 8. The CDR3 region has the DNA TGTGCCAGCAGTCTGACCGGGACAGGGTTCGAGCAGTACGTC. This encodes CASSLTGTGFEQYV.

Only a few counts were recorded for this clonotype. This rearrangement joins TRBV5-6 to TRBJ2-3; 8 nucleotides agree with TRBD2. Trimming cost V 4 bases and J 1 base; bases outside gene matches: 8. Per germline, CDR1 SGHDT and CDR2 YYEEEE. This CDR3 has 16 residues. CDR3 bases: TGTGCCAGCAGCACGGGGAGCGGGAGAGGCACAGATACGCAGTATTTT. Its translation is CASSTGSGRGTDTQYF.

V usage is TRBV6-1 and J usage is TRBJ2-2; 8 bases agree with TRBD1. Germline V gene sequence: CDR1 MNHNS, CDR2 SASEGT. Trimming took 7 bases from V and 4 from J; bases not matched to a gene: 8. The CDR3 is 15 residues long. The CDR3 coding sequence is TGTGCCAGCACTAAAAACACAGGGGGCACCGGGGAGCTGTTTTTT. It specifies CASTKNTGGTGELFF.

The CDR3 bases are TGTGCCAGCAGTCTTGGGCCGGTGAGCACAGATACGCAGTATTTT. Translated, it gives CASSLGPVSTDTQYF. The V call is TRBV3-1, the J call TRBJ2-3; D uncertain. This CDR3 has 15 amino acids. The V gene's germline CDR1 is LGHDT and CDR2 YNNKEL (reference sequence). The germline V and J ends were trimmed by 6 bases and 0 bases, with 13 bases remaining between them.

This chain uses TRBV6-5 with TRBJ1-1, with D hard to call. The germline CDR1 and CDR2 sequences are MNHEY and SVGAGI. V lost 2 bases to trimming and J lost 4 bases, with 8 bases between them. The CDR3 runs to 13 residues. CDR3 amino acids: CASSYRTSTEAFF. CDR3 in DNA: TGTGCCAGCAGTTACCGTACGAGCACTGAAGCTTTCTTT.

This chain joins TRBV5-1 and TRBJ2-7; D may be TRBD1 (6 bases). Germline V gene lookup returns CDR1 SGHRS and CDR2 YFSETQ. V lost 3 bases and J 7 bases, leaving 23 bases between the germline ends. The length of the CDR3 is 16 residues. In DNA form, the CDR3 reads TGCGCCAGCAGCTGGAACCCCGGACAGATGAAGGAAGAGCAGTACTTC. Translated: CASSWNPGQMKEEQYF.

This clonotype was counted between two and nine times. The chain links TRBV7-2 to TRBJ2-2; a weak D match, TRBD2 (5 bases). Germline V gene sequence: CDR1 SGHTA, CDR2 FQGNSA. V lost 3 bases, J lost 7 bases, and 12 bases lay in between. The CDR3 runs to 14 residues. The CDR3 DNA reads TGTGCCAGCAGCTTCACAGCAGGAGGCGGGGAGCTGTTTTTT. It translates to CASSFTAGGGELFF.

This clonotype was recorded many times. The genes are TRBV20-1 and TRBJ1-1, with 9 bases lining up with TRBD1. V trimming: 6 bases; J trimming: 4 bases; junction bases outside the gene matches: 6. CDR3 size: 13 residues. Germline V CDR1 and CDR2: DFQATT, SNEGSKA (reference sequence). The CDR3 sequence is CSAPRQGGTEAFF. CDR3 in DNA: TGCAGTGCACCTCGACAGGGGGGCACTGAAGCTTTCTTT.

This clonotype was counted ten times or more. The V call is TRBV12-3 or TRBV12-4, the J call TRBJ2-1; the D is unclear. CDR3 size: 13 residues. Trimming took off 6 bases at V and 7 bases at J, with 13 bases between the two ends. CDR3 protein: CASRPDPLNEQFF. As DNA, the CDR3 is TGTGCCAGCAGACCCGACCCTTTGAATGAGCAGTTCTTC.